This T cell receptor (beta chain) was captured by sequencing in a study of regulatory T cells in long-lasting Graves disease. Across the whole study: Patients newly diagnosed with Graves' had been on antithyroid drugs for under 3 months.

In building TCR beta libraries, iRepertoire HTBI primers were used together with Arm-PCR of CDR3 regions. From the multiplex PCR reads, TCRdb called clonotypes with MiXCR, one entry per CDR3 protein. The table records hundreds of thousands of distinct CDR3 sequences, about 16% of them present only once. This clonotype was observed a handful of times. Its cognate antigen is unknown. Germline V gene data show CDR1 as SGDLS and CDR2 as YYNGEE. V was pared by 0 bases and J by 4 bases, with 10 bases between. The CDR3 runs 14 residues. Study-level points and caveats: Persistent cases of Graves' showed reduced TCR diversity relative to newly diagnosed patients. It was possible that the small sample size reduced accuracy.

As for time point: newly diagnosed GD, antithyroid drugs for less than 3 months. The authors made the TCR library using RNA they extracted from PBMCs. The authors drew around 9 milliliters of peripheral blood into EDTA tubes. The sample here was peripheral blood mononuclear cells (PBMCs), taken at new diagnosis, from a patient treated with antithyroid drugs. This receptor was taken from a female donor with Graves disease. This chain joins TRBV9 and TRBJ2-5; D remains ambiguous. CDR3 loop: CASSVAWSGETQYF. DNA for the CDR3: TGTGCCAGCAGCGTAGCATGGTCTGGAGAGACCCAGTACTTC.